The entry that follows covers one T cell receptor beta chain sequence. Its antigen is not known. Other DNA sequences in the sample encode the same CDR3. PCR involved 60 Vbeta and 13 Jbeta primers. Method: immunoSEQ multiplex PCR; TCRdb's copy keeps in-frame clones and lacks some. The sample contains roughly 120,000 clones, more than 65% of which appear only once. The CDR3 sequence is 14 residues long. CDR1 and CDR2 (germline): MNHEY, SVGAGI. J lost 5 bases, V lost 4 bases, and 5 bases had no gene match. The data were taken from a study of cytomegalovirus exposure and HLA in healthy donors. Findings and limits, study-wide: In vitro, a few CMV-associated chains proved specific for CMV antigens.

This TCR was sampled from a man between 18 and 35 years old in good health and CMV-seropositive. This sequence joins TRBV6-5 and TRBJ1-2; 9 bases fit TRBD1. Sequenced material: PBMCs. CDR3 bases: TGTGCCAGCAGTTCCCGGACAGGGGAGTATGGCTACACCTTC. Protein sequence: CASSSRTGEYGYTF.